What follows is one T cell receptor beta chain and its context. Its antigen is currently unknown. The sample originates from a study of PD-1 blockade in classical Hodgkin lymphoma. Broader study findings: It was among complete responders that baseline diversity resembled that of newly diagnosed patients. Some patients began nivolumab under 1 year after ASCT. These patients were excluded from later analyses. Prior therapy or disease activity may underlie the repertoire differences, whose causes remain undefined. By C4D1, diversity of CD4+ TCRs had risen significantly, whereas that of CD8+ TCRs had not.

V gave up 7 bases and J gave up 5 bases, with 18 bases separating them. CDR1 and CDR2 (germline): SGHDT, YYEEEE. The CDR3 loop spans 14 amino acids. Sequencing was performed with immunoSEQ multiplex PCR; in TCRdb, only in-frame clones are kept and a portion is missing. This table has about 17,000 clones, roughly 75% appearing once. Time point defined: cycle 4 day 1 (C4D1), after less than 7 weeks of nivolumab. Exposure to brentuximab vedotin varied, and each patient had relapsed following autologous stem cell transplantation. Purified CD4+ T cells were obtained from thawed PBMCs through magnetic negative selection.

The chain joins TRBV5-6 to TRBJ2-5, with a weak D call TRBD1 (7 bases). The sample was CD4+ T cells from blood, taken before the fourth cycle of nivolumab. The receptor was isolated from a human donor with classical Hodgkin lymphoma. The CDR3 nucleotides are TGTGCCAGCCGTGCAGGAGGGGGCGGGGAGACCCAGTACTTC. Translation: CASRAGGGGETQYF.